The 9 T cell receptor beta chains below were found in one sample sequenced in a study of control samples from healthy donors and cancer patients. The repertoire was sequenced with immunoSEQ multiplex PCR; TCRdb's copy has only in-frame clones and lacks some. The top ten clones hold more than 1.2% of a sample with fewer than 200,000 clones, roughly 93% of them seen once. Sequencing used blood. All receptors derive from a man aged 18 to 29 in good health.

About this clone: The junction differs from germline at one of its ends, possibly a read error. The chain links TRBV6-5 to TRBJ2-3, with 9 bases fitting TRBD2. This CDR3 region has 14 residues. Germline CDR1 and CDR2: MNHEY and SVGAGI. The DNA for the CDR3 is TGTGCCAGCAGTTACGGGACTAGCAGAGATACGCAGTATTTT. Translated: CASSYGTSRDTQYF.

This rearrangement joins TRBV6-6 to TRBJ2-7, with D perhaps being TRBD1 or TRBD2 (5 bases each). V shed 6 bases and J shed 4 bases, with 16 bases lying between them. Germline-derived CDR1 and CDR2 are MNHNY and SVGAGI (reference sequence). This CDR3 has 14 residues. CDR3 nucleotides: TGTGCCAGCAGAAACCGGGACCCGAGATACGAGCAGTACTTC. It is translated as CASRNRDPRYEQYF.

J is TRBJ1-4 and V is TRBV18, with 12 bases matching TRBD1. In germline, CDR1 is KGHSH, CDR2 LQKENI. The CDR3 sequence is 19 residues long. Trimming removed 6 bases from V and 7 bases from J; junction bases left unmatched: 18. The CDR3 reads CASSLRDRGPKGGFEKLFF. DNA for the CDR3: TGTGCCAGCTCTCTCCGGGACAGGGGGCCAAAAGGAGGTTTTGAAAAACTGTTTTTT.

V gene TRBV6-5 combines with J gene TRBJ2-7, with D tentatively TRBD1 (5 bases). Trimming shortened V by 0 bases and J by 3 bases, and 12 bases separated the two germline ends. Germline V lookup: CDR1 MNHEY, CDR2 SVGAGI. This CDR3 comprises 15 residues. The CDR3 is CASSYSSRGHYEQYF. CDR3 in DNA: TGTGCCAGCAGTTACTCGAGTAGGGGCCACTACGAGCAGTACTTC.

The chain employs TRBV4-1 and TRBJ2-1, with D possibly matching TRBD2 (5 bases). The ends were cut back, 2 bases at V and 7 bases at J, with 6 bases in the middle. Germline V gene sequence: CDR1 MGHRA, CDR2 YSYEKL. The CDR3 extends over 12 amino acids. The CDR3: CASSQRLNEQFF. The CDR3 nucleotides read TGCGCCAGCAGCCAACGACTAAATGAGCAGTTCTTC.

This chain links TRBV5-1 with TRBJ1-1, with D uncertain. This CDR3 is built from 15 residues. Germline CDR1 and CDR2: SGHRS and YFSETQ. The V end was cut by 0 bases, the J end by 2 bases, with 11 bases between. Here the CDR3 DNA reads TGCGCCAGCAGCTTGGGAGGGTCAGGCAACACTGAAGCTTTCTTT. It codes for CASSLGGSGNTEAFF.

V is TRBV19 and J is TRBJ1-6; D may be TRBD1 (5 bases). V dropped 7 bases and J dropped 5 bases, with 15 bases sitting between them. The CDR3 contains 15 residues. Germline CDR1 and CDR2: LNHDA and SQIVND (reference sequence). CDR3: CASTEFGRDNSPLHF. CDR3 coding DNA: TGTGCCAGTACTGAATTCGGCAGGGATAATTCACCCCTCCACTTT. Complete variable domain (other parts from reference TRBV19 and TRBJ1-6): DGGITQSPKYLFRKEGQNVTLSCEQNLNHDAMYWYRQDPGQGLRLIYYSQIVNDFQKGDIAEGYSVSREKKESFPLTVTSAQKNPTAFYLCASTEFGRDNSPLHFGNGTRLTVT.

This clone has only one observation. The chain couples TRBV4-1 to TRBJ1-2; D gene ambiguous. This CDR3 is built from 13 residues. With 1 base removed from V and 3 bases from J, the gap between germline ends came to 6 bases. The germline V gene encodes CDR1 MGHRA and CDR2 YSYEKL. The CDR3 coding sequence is TGCGCCAGCAGCCAAGGGTACGACTATGGCTACACCTTC. As protein: CASSQGYDYGYTF.

This clone was picked up one time. This chain uses TRBV4-1 with TRBJ2-2, with 10 bases aligning to TRBD1. The ends lost 4 bases at V and 3 bases at J; junction bases unmatched: 14. Germline V CDR1 and CDR2: MGHRA, YSYEKL. CDR3 length: 19 amino acids. CDR3 amino acids: CASSLRKTGGTDHTGELFF. DNA of the CDR3: TGCGCCAGCAGCCTAAGGAAGACAGGGGGCACCGATCACACCGGGGAGCTGTTTTTT.